This T cell receptor (beta chain) is from a study of blood T cell repertoires in COVID-19. Study summary: From the United States, Italy and Spain came samples of acute and convalescent COVID-19. PBMCs, B-cell-depleted T cells, or T cells were the source of the cDNA or gDNA that made up the material.

Original processing notes: The authors estimated nucleated cell counts from reference gene primer amplification. Using immunoSEQ multiplex PCR, the repertoire was profiled, and TCRdb retains in-frame clones only, with some absent. V and J calls and clone size follow that table, whereas D and trimming were derived from the DNA. The sample carries 40,000 to 60,000 clones, 70% to 90% recorded once. The germline V gene has CDR1 MNHNS and CDR2 SASEGT. The CDR3 extends over 16 amino acids. The V and J ends lost 0 bases and 5 bases respectively, with 16 bases between them. Sequenced material: peripheral blood. The V call is TRBV6-1, the J call TRBJ2-5; no clear D. This sequence was found in a human donor in a cohort sampled during active COVID-19. The CDR3 sequence is CASSEALSRLRETQYF. Written as DNA, the CDR3 is TGTGCCAGCAGTGAAGCGTTGAGTAGGTTGCGGGAGACCCAGTACTTC.